The TCR beta chain under discussion was sequenced for a study of blood T cell repertoires in COVID-19. V was clipped by 6 bases and J by 3 bases, with 9 bases between them. The CDR3 runs to 12 residues. The germline gives CDR1 SNHLY, CDR2 FYNNEI. Profiling relied on immunoSEQ multiplex PCR, and the TCRdb table lists in-frame clones only, not all of them. The sample includes about 150,000 clones, over 75% seen only once; the top ten take less than 8%. The clonotype comes from a woman in her forties or fifties who had recovered from COVID-19. This rearrangement joins TRBV2 to TRBJ2-7; the D gene is possibly TRBD1 (6 bases). Sequenced sample: PBMCs or T cells enriched from blood (not recorded which). The CDR3 DNA reads TGTGCCAGCAGACAGGACAGCTACGAGCAGTACTTC. Protein product: CASRQDSYEQYF.